This T cell receptor (beta chain) was captured in a study of OX40 agonist ivuxolimab in advanced cancers. Sequencing used immunoSEQ multiplex PCR; TCRdb keeps in-frame clones, though not all of them. This sample has tens of thousands of clones, with about 90% found just once. Study-wide results and caveats: Among the lowest levels of clonal expansion were found in partial responders at 0.1-3.0 mg/kg.

Points on this clone: Its antigen is unknown.

In germline, CDR1 is SQVTM, CDR2 ANQGSEA. Trimming removed 6 bases from V and 2 bases from J, with 11 bases in between. The length of the CDR3 is 12 residues. The chain employs TRBV29-1 and TRBJ2-7; D not certain. The clonotype was recovered from an adult with an advanced solid tumor such as melanoma, head and neck, liver or kidney cancer. Sequences were derived from CD4+ or CD8+ T cells sorted from blood, sampled in a trial of the OX40 agonist ivuxolimab. CDR3 DNA: TGCAGCGTCGAGGTGTCCACCTACGAGCAGTACTTC. Translated: CSVEVSTYEQYF.